One and the same sample provided the 23 T cell receptor beta chains below, sequenced in a study of T cell changes during pregnancy in multiple sclerosis. TCRdb's copy holds only in-frame clones and misses some; the assay was immunoSEQ multiplex PCR. There are tens of thousands of clones in the sample; around 90% occur only once, and approximately 0.9% lies in the top ten. The sample in question was peripheral blood, obtained before pregnancy. The receptors derive from a female donor with multiple sclerosis, enrolled in a pregnancy study.

The rearrangement links TRBV27 to TRBJ2-7; no clear D gene. The V end was cut by 3 bases, the J end by 3 bases, with 12 bases between. This CDR3 is built from 14 residues. Germline loops: CDR1 MNHEY, CDR2 SMNVEV (reference sequence). The CDR3 DNA is TGTGCCAGCAGTTTCCAGGCCCCGCACTACGAGCAGTACTTC. Protein product: CASSFQAPHYEQYF.

This chain links TRBV6-5 with TRBJ2-5, with a possible D match to TRBD2 (6 bases). V lost 2 bases, J lost 5 bases, and 15 bases lay in between. The CDR3 totals 15 residues. Germline V gene lookup returns CDR1 MNHEY and CDR2 SVGAGI. This chain's CDR3 is CASSYGEERRETQYF. In DNA form, the CDR3 reads TGTGCCAGCAGTTACGGGGAGGAGCGGAGGGAGACCCAGTACTTC.

The V and J genes are TRBV30 and TRBJ1-5, with D perhaps matching TRBD1 (5 bases). This CDR3 comprises 15 residues. CDR1 is GTSNPN, CDR2 SVGIG, per germline (reference sequence). V was pared by 1 base and J by 0 bases, with 10 bases between. CDR3 in amino acids: CAWSAGGNSNQPQHF. The CDR3 nucleotides are TGTGCCTGGAGTGCCGGGGGGAATAGCAATCAGCCCCAGCATTTT.

This chain connects TRBV5-8 to TRBJ1-5, with D maybe TRBD1 (5 bases). In germline, CDR1 is SGHTS, CDR2 YDEGEE. Trimming removed 1 base at V and 0 bases at J, with 14 bases between. The CDR3 has 17 amino acids. The CDR3 coding sequence is TGTGCCAGCAGCTTGTACACAGGCCCCTATAGCAATCAGCCCCAGCATTTT. This gives the protein CASSLYTGPYSNQPQHF.

The chain employs TRBV10-3 and TRBJ2-5, with 14 bases identical to TRBD2. The CDR3 is 15 amino acids. The junction had 1 base not matched to a gene; V was cut back by 6 bases and J by 1 base. CDR1 and CDR2 from the germline V gene are ENHRY and SYGVKD. In DNA form, the CDR3 reads TGTGCCATCAGAGGACTAGCGGGGGGCCAAGAGACCCAGTACTTC. This gives the protein CAIRGLAGGQETQYF.

This sequence joins TRBV14 and TRBJ2-7; 10 bases agree with TRBD2. Germline trimming cut 1 base from V and 0 bases from J; bases unmatched to any gene: 6. Germline V CDR1 and CDR2: SGHDN, FVKESK. This CDR3 has 17 amino acids. The CDR3 sequence is CASSQALAGESSYEQYF. The CDR3 region has the DNA TGTGCCAGCAGCCAAGCCCTAGCGGGAGAGAGCTCCTACGAGCAGTACTTC.

This chain uses TRBV9 with TRBJ1-2, with 8 bases aligning to TRBD1. Germline CDR1 reads SGDLS; CDR2 reads YYNGEE. V shed 4 bases and J 5 bases; nucleotides not matched to a gene: 4. The CDR3 has 13 amino acids. The CDR3 nucleotides read TGTGCCAGCAGCCCTGGACAGGGATATGGCTACACCTTC. It specifies CASSPGQGYGYTF.

The rearrangement links TRBV6-6 to TRBJ2-7; D unclear. There are 12 residues in the CDR3. Germline assignment: CDR1 MNHNY and CDR2 SVGAGI (reference sequence). The ends were cut back, 6 bases at V and 9 bases at J, with 15 bases in the middle. The CDR3 DNA follows: TGTGCCAGCAGCGTCCCTGGTACGGGGCAGTACTTC. It codes for CASSVPGTGQYF.

The gene calls are TRBV6-6 and TRBJ2-1; the match to TRBD2 covers 8 bases. V shed 2 bases and J 9 bases; nucleotides not matched to a gene: 9. Germline V gene lookup returns CDR1 MNHNY and CDR2 SVGAGI (reference sequence). The CDR3 runs to 15 residues. The CDR3 sequence is CASSYHAGGVGEQFF. For the CDR3, the DNA is TGTGCCAGCAGTTACCATGCGGGAGGAGTGGGTGAGCAGTTCTTC.

The chain is built from TRBV7-9 and TRBJ1-2, with a tentative D call TRBD1 (5 bases). V was clipped by 2 bases and J by 4 bases, with 14 bases between them. This CDR3 has 15 amino acids. Germline V CDR1 and CDR2: SEHNR, FQNEAQ (reference sequence). The CDR3 bases are TGTGCCAGCAGCTTATCGCACGGGGGAACCTATGGCTACACCTTC. This translates into CASSLSHGGTYGYTF.

This chain links TRBV28 with TRBJ1-2; tentatively, D is TRBD1 (6 bases). The CDR3 has 15 residues. Trimming cost V 7 bases and J 0 bases, with 15 bases left between them. Germline CDR1 reads MDHEN; CDR2 reads SYDVKM. In DNA form, the CDR3 reads TGTGCCAGCAACCCCCAGGACAGAGCTAACTATGGCTACACCTTC. Its protein is CASNPQDRANYGYTF.

V gene TRBV10-3 combines with J gene TRBJ1-1; D is possibly TRBD1 (5 bases). Looked up from germline, CDR1 is ENHRY and CDR2 is SYGVKD. The V end was cut by 5 bases, the J end by 1 base, with 11 bases between. The CDR3 loop spans 14 amino acids. In DNA form, the CDR3 reads TGTGCCATCAGTACGGGGGAAACGAACACTGAAGCTTTCTTT. Translated: CAISTGETNTEAFF.

The V call is TRBV9, the J call TRBJ2-2, with 14 positions matching TRBD2. This CDR3 contains 18 residues. Trimming took 4 bases from V and 4 from J; bases not matched to a gene: 9. The germline V gene has CDR1 SGDLS and CDR2 YYNGEE. CDR3 loop: CASSSGTSGRRSTGELFF. In nucleotides, the CDR3 is TGTGCCAGCAGCTCAGGGACTAGCGGGAGACGAAGCACCGGGGAGCTGTTTTTT.

The chain couples TRBV5-1 to TRBJ2-2; tentatively, D is TRBD2 (6 bases). V lost 3 bases to trimming and J lost 7 bases, with 13 bases between them. The CDR3 length is 14 residues. Germline V gene lookup returns CDR1 SGHRS and CDR2 YFSETQ. For the CDR3, the DNA is TGCGCCAGCAGCTGGAGGGTTGAAAGCGGGGAGCTGTTTTTT. Its protein is CASSWRVESGELFF.

This clone appeared once. The gene calls are TRBV2 and TRBJ2-2; D possibly corresponds to TRBD2 (5 bases). V was clipped by 6 bases and J by 0 bases, with 8 bases between them. Germline CDR1 SNHLY, CDR2 FYNNEI. The CDR3 loop spans 14 amino acids. CDR3 coding DNA: TGTGCCAGCAGGAGGGAAGCGAACACCGGGGAGCTGTTTTTT. Translation gives CASRREANTGELFF.

This chain connects TRBV9 to TRBJ2-1, with 7 bases lining up with TRBD1. The CDR3 has 16 amino acids. Germline V lookup: CDR1 SGDLS, CDR2 YYNGEE. V lost 3 bases, J lost 0 bases, and 6 bases stayed unmatched. The CDR3 DNA is TGTGCCAGCAGCGCACGCCGACAGGGCTCCTACAATGAGCAGTTCTTC. This sequence encodes CASSARRQGSYNEQFF.

This clone came up once. This chain joins TRBV2 and TRBJ2-5; D perhaps matches TRBD1 (5 bases). CDR3 size: 17 residues. The V end was cut by 2 bases, the J end by 1 base, with 17 bases between. CDR1 is SNHLY, CDR2 FYNNEI, per germline. The CDR3: CASSESGRVESQETQYF. CDR3 DNA: TGTGCCAGCAGTGAATCGGGCAGGGTTGAGTCCCAAGAGACCCAGTACTTC.

The rearrangement joins TRBV23-1 to TRBJ2-7; TRBD2 might be the D (5 bases). TRBV23-1 is an ORF for which the function is uncertain. CDR3 size: 17 residues. The V gene lost 4 bases and the J gene lost 3 bases, with 22 bases spanning the gap. In DNA, the CDR3 is TGCGCCAGCAGTCCGAGCGGCGGCGCGAGCGCGAACTACGAGCAGTACTTC. Translation: CASSPSGGASANYEQYF.

This clone showed up just once. The chain joins TRBV25-1 to TRBJ1-4, with D maybe TRBD1 (6 bases). Germline CDR1 reads MGHDK; CDR2 reads SYGVNS. Trimming pared 0 bases from V and 8 bases from J, leaving 22 bases between. The CDR3 length is 18 residues. The CDR3 loop is CASSEYRRTGGRGEKLFF. The CDR3 DNA follows: TGTGCCAGCAGTGAATATAGACGGACGGGGGGCCGTGGGGAAAAACTGTTTTTT.

CDR3 in amino acids: CASSLGRQGPITDTQYF. As DNA, the CDR3 is TGTGCCAGCAGCTTAGGCAGACAGGGGCCAATCACTGATACGCAGTATTTT. The J gene is TRBJ2-3, the V gene TRBV7-9; 8 bases map to TRBD1. J lost 6 bases, V lost 1 base, and 12 bases had no gene match. This CDR3 has 17 amino acids. The V gene's germline CDR1 is SEHNR and CDR2 FQNEAQ (reference sequence).

The V and J genes are TRBV27 and TRBJ2-3, with 8 bases fitting TRBD2. Germline-derived CDR1 and CDR2 are MNHEY and SMNVEV (reference sequence). The CDR3 covers 14 residues. V trimming: 5 bases; J trimming: 0 bases; junction bases outside the gene matches: 1. The CDR3 DNA reads TGTGCCAGCAGTGGACTAGCCAGCACAGATACGCAGTATTTT. It codes for CASSGLASTDTQYF.

This rearrangement joins TRBV9 to TRBJ2-3, with 8 bases identical to TRBD2. Germline assignment: CDR1 SGDLS and CDR2 YYNGEE. V shed 2 bases, J shed 4 bases, and the junction held 9 bases outside the gene matches. This CDR3 spans 16 amino acids. CDR3 region: CASSVVSGGWADTQYF. CDR3 sequence (DNA): TGTGCCAGCAGCGTTGTAAGCGGGGGTTGGGCAGATACGCAGTATTTT.

CDR3 region: CASSDPGLGAFF. The DNA for the CDR3 is TGTGCCAGCAGTGATCCGGGACTAGGAGCGTTCTTC. V usage is TRBV2 and J usage is TRBJ2-1, with 8 bases that match TRBD2. The V and J ends lost 3 bases and 15 bases, in that order; junction bases with no gene match: 7. The germline gives CDR1 SNHLY, CDR2 FYNNEI. The CDR3 has 12 residues.